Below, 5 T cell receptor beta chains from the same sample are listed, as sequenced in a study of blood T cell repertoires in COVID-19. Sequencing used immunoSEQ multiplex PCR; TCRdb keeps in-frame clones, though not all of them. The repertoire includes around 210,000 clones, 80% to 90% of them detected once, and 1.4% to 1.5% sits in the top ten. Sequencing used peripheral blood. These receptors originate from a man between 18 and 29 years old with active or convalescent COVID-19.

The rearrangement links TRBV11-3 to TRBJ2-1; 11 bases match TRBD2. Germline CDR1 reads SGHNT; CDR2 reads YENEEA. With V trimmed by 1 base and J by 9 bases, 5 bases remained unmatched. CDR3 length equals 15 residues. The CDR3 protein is CASSLVAGGPSEQFF. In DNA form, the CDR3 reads TGTGCCAGCAGCTTAGTAGCGGGAGGGCCATCTGAGCAGTTCTTC.

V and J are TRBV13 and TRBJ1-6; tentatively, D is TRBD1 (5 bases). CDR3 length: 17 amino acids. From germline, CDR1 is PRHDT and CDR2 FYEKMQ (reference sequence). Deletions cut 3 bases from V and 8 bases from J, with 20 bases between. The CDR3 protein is CASSFEAGRSRDSPLHF. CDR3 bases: TGTGCCAGCAGCTTCGAGGCCGGACGATCCAGGGATTCACCCCTCCACTTT.

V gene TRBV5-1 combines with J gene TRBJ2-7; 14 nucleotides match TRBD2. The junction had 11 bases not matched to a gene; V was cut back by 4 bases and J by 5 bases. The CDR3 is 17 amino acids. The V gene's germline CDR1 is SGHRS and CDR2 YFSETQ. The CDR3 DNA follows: TGCGCCAGCAGCCGCCGACTAGCGGGAGGGAAGGATAACGAGCAGTACTTC. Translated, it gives CASSRRLAGGKDNEQYF. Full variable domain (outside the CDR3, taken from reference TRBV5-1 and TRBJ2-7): KAGVTQTPRYLIKTRGQQVTLSCSPISGHRSVSWYQQTPGQGLQFLFEYFSETQRNKGNFPGRFSGRQFSNSRSEMNVSTLELGDSALYLCASSRRLAGGKDNEQYFGPGTRLTVT.

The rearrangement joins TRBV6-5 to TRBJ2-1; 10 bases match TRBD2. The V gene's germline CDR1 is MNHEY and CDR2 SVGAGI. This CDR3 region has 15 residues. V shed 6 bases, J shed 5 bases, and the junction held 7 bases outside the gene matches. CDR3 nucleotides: TGTGCCAGCAGCCTACTAGCGGGACCGGACAATGAGCAGTTCTTC. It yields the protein CASSLLAGPDNEQFF.

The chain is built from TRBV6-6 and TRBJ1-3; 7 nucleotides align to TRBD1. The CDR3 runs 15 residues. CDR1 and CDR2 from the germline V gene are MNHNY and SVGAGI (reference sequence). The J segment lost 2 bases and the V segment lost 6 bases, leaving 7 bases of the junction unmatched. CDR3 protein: CASSWDSYTGNTIYF. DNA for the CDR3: TGTGCCAGCAGCTGGGACAGCTACACTGGAAACACCATATATTTT.